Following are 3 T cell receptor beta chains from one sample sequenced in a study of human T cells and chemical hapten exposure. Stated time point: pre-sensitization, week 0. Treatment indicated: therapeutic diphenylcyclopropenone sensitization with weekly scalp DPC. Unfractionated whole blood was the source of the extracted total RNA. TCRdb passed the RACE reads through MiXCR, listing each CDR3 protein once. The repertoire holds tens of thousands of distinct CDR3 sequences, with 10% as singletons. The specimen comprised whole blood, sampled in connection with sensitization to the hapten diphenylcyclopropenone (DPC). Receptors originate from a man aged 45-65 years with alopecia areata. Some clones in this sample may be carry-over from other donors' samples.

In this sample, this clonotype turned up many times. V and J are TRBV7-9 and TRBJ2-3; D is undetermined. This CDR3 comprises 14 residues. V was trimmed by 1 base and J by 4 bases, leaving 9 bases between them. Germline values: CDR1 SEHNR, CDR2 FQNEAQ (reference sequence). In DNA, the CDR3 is TGTGCCAGCAGCTTAGAGGGCGCGGCAGATACGCAGTATTTT. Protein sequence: CASSLEGAADTQYF.

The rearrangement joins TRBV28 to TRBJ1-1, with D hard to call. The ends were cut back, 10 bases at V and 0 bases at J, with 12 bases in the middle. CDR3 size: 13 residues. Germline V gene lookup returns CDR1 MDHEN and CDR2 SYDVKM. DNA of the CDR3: TGTGCCACCCTCCGGCTATTGAACACTGAAGCTTTCTTT. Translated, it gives CATLRLLNTEAFF.

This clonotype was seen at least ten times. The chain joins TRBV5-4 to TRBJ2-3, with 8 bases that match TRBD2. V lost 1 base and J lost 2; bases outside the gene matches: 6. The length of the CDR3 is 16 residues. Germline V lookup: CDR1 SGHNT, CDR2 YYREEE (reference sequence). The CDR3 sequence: CASSLILAVNTDTQYF. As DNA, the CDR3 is TGTGCCAGCAGCTTGATACTAGCGGTAAACACAGATACGCAGTATTTT.